The clone carrying this T cell receptor (beta chain) was detected a few times. Its antigen is not identified. This sample is part of a study of beta chain features in type 1 diabetes. Study-level points and caveats: Across all four CD4+ subsets, people with type 1 diabetes showed modestly shorter TCRB CDR3s. A potential PCR bias toward shorter templates would be equal in patient and control samples. The study left unresolved whether HLA type influences TCRB rearrangement.

The isolated RNA, all of it, was reverse transcribed, so expressed TCRB transcripts were what got sequenced. The method was immunoSEQ multiplex PCR; TCRdb's version includes in-frame clones alone and lacks a portion of them. This sample yields around 500,000 clones, of which about an eighth are seen a single time; around 0.05% belongs to the top ten. Every donor had blood drawn once into heparin, approximately 120 mL on average. The junction had 13 bases not matched to a gene; V was cut back by 5 bases and J by 4 bases. Germline V gene sequence: CDR1 LNHDA, CDR2 SQIVND (reference sequence). The CDR3 contains 18 residues.

This TCR was sampled from a young woman in good health. The specimen sequenced was naive CD4+ T cells from blood. The rearrangement joins TRBV19 to TRBJ2-1; 11 nucleotides line up with TRBD2. The DNA for the CDR3 is TGTGCCAGTAGTTATAAACTAGCGGGAGCAGGGTTTTACAATGAGCAGTTCTTC. This translates into CASSYKLAGAGFYNEQFF. Using reference TRBV19 and TRBJ2-1 for the parts outside the CDR3, the full variable domain is DGGITQSPKYLFRKEGQNVTLSCEQNLNHDAMYWYRQDPGQGLRLIYYSQIVNDFQKGDIAEGYSVSREKKESFPLTVTSAQKNPTAFYLCASSYKLAGAGFYNEQFFGPGTRLTVL.